This TCR beta chain was sequenced for a study of blood T cells in healthy people across ages. Combining a sample-barcoded 5' primer with a J-beta primer mix, a second PCR ran for about 7 to 11 cycles. TCRdb called the 5' RACE reads again in MiXCR, with one record for every CDR3 protein. The sample lists about 1.4 million distinct CDR3 sequences, around 59% occurring once. Study-level results: Unsorted PBMC material precluded a definitive naive versus antigen-experienced comparison. A roughly linear fall in TCR beta diversity per million T cells was seen with increasing age.

Turning to this clonotype: The antigen remains undetermined.

Collection of roughly 9.6 milliliters of peripheral blood was performed for each donor. A minimum of 7 million PBMCs was isolated per sample. The CDR3 has 19 amino acids. The V gene end was trimmed by 5 bases and the J gene end by 0 bases; junction bases not matched to a gene: 7. The germline CDR1 and CDR2 sequences are SGHTA and FQGNSA. The TCR was taken from a man younger than 35 in good health. This chain connects TRBV7-2 to TRBJ2-6; TRBD2 agrees at 13 bases. Sequencing was carried out using blood. Here the CDR3 reads CASSLVTSGGHSGANVLTF. For the CDR3, the DNA is TGTGCCAGCAGCCTAGTGACTAGCGGGGGGCACTCTGGGGCCAACGTCCTGACTTTC.